This is a list of T cell receptor beta chains from one sample in a study of shared clonotypes between healthy human individuals. TCRdb's table, derived via immunoSEQ multiplex PCR, lists solely in-frame clones and lacks some. This sample has under 2,500,000 clones; more than 90% occur once, and the top ten carry 0.1% to 0.15%. The sample comprised naive CD4+ T cells sorted from blood. These receptors were taken from a young man in good health. Each CDR3 is given with its conserved first and last residue. A D gene is named only where the DNA matches it firmly. Clone size is not always given. Where it is, it says once, few, many or a class for expanded clones.

D gene: NA; V gene: TRBV19; clone size: NA; J gene: TRBJ2-2; CDR3 protein: CASSSRRGTGELFF; CDR3 DNA: TGTGCCAGTAGTTCCCGGCGGGGAACCGGGGAGCTGTTTTTT
D gene: NA; V gene: TRBV5-1; clone size: once; J gene: TRBJ2-7; CDR3 protein: CASSLDITYEQYF; CDR3 DNA: TGCGCCAGCAGCTTGGACATAACCTACGAGCAGTACTTC
D gene: NA; V gene: TRBV5-1; clone size: NA; J gene: TRBJ2-1; CDR3 protein: CASSLGRAYNEQFF; CDR3 DNA: TGCGCCAGCAGCTTGGGGCGGGCCTACAATGAGCAGTTCTTC
D gene: NA; V gene: TRBV7-9; clone size: NA; J gene: TRBJ2-7; CDR3 protein: CASSLDRGEQYF; CDR3 DNA: TGTGCCAGCAGCTTAGATAGGGGCGAGCAGTACTTC
D gene: NA; V gene: TRBV28; clone size: NA; J gene: TRBJ1-2; CDR3 protein: CASSWPENYGYTF; CDR3 DNA: TGTGCCAGCAGTTGGCCGGAAAACTATGGCTACACCTTC
D gene: NA; V gene: TRBV5-1; clone size: NA; J gene: TRBJ1-2; CDR3 protein: CASSDPGMGYGYTF; CDR3 DNA: TGCGCCAGCAGTGATCCGGGCATGGGCTATGGCTACACCTTC
D gene: NA; V gene: TRBV7-2; clone size: NA; J gene: TRBJ2-3; CDR3 protein: CASSLGLAPSTDTQYF; CDR3 DNA: TGTGCCAGCAGCTTAGGGCTAGCGCCAAGCACAGATACGCAGTATTTT
D gene: NA; V gene: TRBV18; clone size: NA; J gene: TRBJ1-4; CDR3 protein: CASSPDRNEKLFF; CDR3 DNA: TGTGCCAGCTCACCCGACAGAAATGAAAAACTGTTTTTT
D gene: NA; V gene: TRBV18; clone size: NA; J gene: TRBJ2-1; CDR3 protein: CASSPQDNEQFF; CDR3 DNA: TGTGCCAGCTCACCGCAGGACAATGAGCAGTTCTTC
D gene: TRBD1; V gene: TRBV6-6; clone size: NA; J gene: TRBJ1-5; CDR3 protein: CASNTGDQPQHF; CDR3 DNA: TGTGCCAGCAATACAGGGGATCAGCCCCAGCATTTT
D gene: TRBD1; V gene: TRBV6-1; clone size: NA; J gene: TRBJ2-1; CDR3 protein: CASSEDRGSNEQFF; CDR3 DNA: TGTGCCAGCAGTGAAGACAGGGGGAGTAATGAGCAGTTCTTC